This is a list of T cell receptor beta chains from one sample in a study of CD8 T cells in Susac syndrome. Using its own MiXCR run on the immunoSEQ multiplex PCR reads, TCRdb lists one record per CDR3 protein. The table includes around 300,000 distinct CDR3 sequences, 92% detected once. The sequencing input was CD4+ T cells from PBMCs. These receptors all stem from a human donor with multiple sclerosis. Each CDR3 is given with its conserved first and last residue. The D gene is left open where the match is weak. Clone sizes are given selectively: once, few, many, or a class where the clone is expanded.

size	D	V	J	length	CDR3	DNA
NA	TRBD2	TRBV25-1	TRBJ2-3	17	CASSEAAGADSTDTQYF	TGTGCCAGCAGTGAGGCTGCGGGAGCCGACAGCACAGATACGCAGTATTTT
few	NA	TRBV7-2	TRBJ1-1	15	CASSPQTNPNTEAFF	TGTGCCAGCAGCCCGCAAACTAACCCCAACACTGAAGCTTTCTTT
NA	NA	TRBV11-3	TRBJ2-2	13	CASSTTNTGELFF	TGTGCCAGCAGTACTACGAACACCGGGGAGCTGTTTTTT
NA	NA	TRBV10-3	TRBJ2-6	14	CAISEGSGANVLTF	TGTGCCATCAGTGAGGGATCTGGGGCCAACGTCCTGACTTTC
NA	NA	TRBV20-1	TRBJ1-6	13	CSAVQGHNSPLHF	TGCAGTGCGGTACAGGGTCATAATTCACCCCTCCACTTT
NA	NA	TRBV7-2	TRBJ1-5	15	CASSIRPGPNQPQHF	TGTGCCAGCAGTATTCGACCCGGACCCAATCAGCCCCAGCATTTT
NA	NA	TRBV9	TRBJ1-2	16	CASSVQSRKGPIGYTF	TGTGCCAGCAGCGTTCAGTCCAGGAAGGGCCCGATCGGCTACACCTTC
NA	NA	TRBV12-3/TRBV12-4	TRBJ2-3	12	CASSLTFDTQYF	TGTGCCAGCAGTTTAACCTTTGATACGCAGTATTTT
NA	TRBD1	TRBV2	TRBJ2-1	13	CASRKDRNNEQFF	TGTGCCAGCAGGAAGGACAGGAACAATGAGCAGTTCTTC
NA	TRBD2	TRBV3-1	TRBJ2-7	14	CASGGASGPYEQYF	TGTGCCAGCGGCGGGGCTAGCGGACCCTACGAGCAGTACTTC
NA	NA	TRBV7-9	TRBJ2-2	15	CASSPGLINTGELFF	TGTGCCAGCAGCCCCGGACTGATCAACACCGGGGAGCTGTTTTTT
NA	NA	TRBV5-1	TRBJ1-1	15	CASSLEDVLNTEAFF	TGCGCCAGCAGCTTGGAGGACGTGTTGAACACTGAAGCTTTCTTT
NA	NA	TRBV27	TRBJ1-5	14	CASGARGGGQPQHF	TGTGCCAGTGGGGCCCGTGGGGGTGGTCAGCCCCAGCATTTT
NA	TRBD1	TRBV20-1	TRBJ1-2	13	CSAPDREGVGYTF	TGCAGTGCTCCAGACAGGGAGGGGGTCGGCTACACCTTC
NA	TRBD2	TRBV18	TRBJ2-2	15	CASSRGLARTGELFF	TGTGCCAGCTCACGGGGACTAGCGAGAACCGGGGAGCTGTTTTTT
NA	NA	TRBV5-1	TRBJ2-4	15	CASSLGFGAKNIQYF	TGCGCCAGCAGCTTGGGGTTCGGGGCCAAAAACATTCAGTACTTC
NA	NA	TRBV19	TRBJ1-2	14	CASSPLRDWYGYTF	TGTGCCAGTAGTCCACTCAGGGACTGGTATGGCTACACCTTC
NA	NA	TRBV6-5	TRBJ2-3	16	CASSYSRQRSTDTQYF	TGTGCCAGCAGTTACTCGAGACAGCGGAGCACAGATACGCAGTATTTT
NA	NA	TRBV29-1	TRBJ1-2	15	CSVEGRGPSGYGYTF	TGCAGCGTTGAGGGCAGGGGCCCCTCAGGCTATGGCTACACCTTC
NA	TRBD1	TRBV19	TRBJ2-3	13	CASTGGWGDTQYF	TGTGCCAGTACAGGGGGCTGGGGAGATACGCAGTATTTT